Reported below is one T cell receptor beta chain. This sample is drawn from a study of OX40 agonist ivuxolimab in advanced cancers. The V end was cut by 2 bases, the J end by 2 bases, with 7 bases between. Germline V gives CDR1 SGHTA, CDR2 FQGTGA. CDR3 size: 15 residues. Measured with immunoSEQ multiplex PCR; TCRdb has only the in-frame clones, and not every one. The data hold 40,000 to 45,000 clones, with about 79% observed a single time. The sequence derives from an adult with an advanced solid tumor such as melanoma, head and neck, liver or kidney cancer. The material was CD4+ or CD8+ T cells sorted from blood, obtained in a trial of the OX40 agonist ivuxolimab. This chain uses TRBV7-3 with TRBJ2-6, with a possible D match to TRBD2 (6 bases). The CDR3 nucleotides read TGTGCCAGCAGCTTAGGAGGGACTGGGGCCAACGTCCTGACTTTC. It encodes CASSLGGTGANVLTF.